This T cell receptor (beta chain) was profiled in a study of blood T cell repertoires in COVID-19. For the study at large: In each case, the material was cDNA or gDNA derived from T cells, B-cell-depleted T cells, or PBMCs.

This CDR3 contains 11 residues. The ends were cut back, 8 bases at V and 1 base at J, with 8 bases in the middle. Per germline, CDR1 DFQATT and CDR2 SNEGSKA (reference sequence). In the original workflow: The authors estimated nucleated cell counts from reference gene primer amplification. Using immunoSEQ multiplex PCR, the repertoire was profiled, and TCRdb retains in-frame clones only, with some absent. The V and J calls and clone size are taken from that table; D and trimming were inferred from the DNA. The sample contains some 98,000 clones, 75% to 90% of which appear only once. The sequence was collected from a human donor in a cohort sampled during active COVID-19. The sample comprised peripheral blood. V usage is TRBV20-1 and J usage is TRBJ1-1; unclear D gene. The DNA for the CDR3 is TGCAGTCCCGTTAAGAACACTGAAGCTTTCTTT. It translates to CSPVKNTEAFF.